The text below deals with one T cell receptor beta chain. Germline values: CDR1 MNHEY, CDR2 SVGAGI. The CDR3 consists of 16 residues. The data were obtained in a study of monozygotic twins with inflammatory bowel disease. With the 5' RACE reads reprocessed, TCRdb shows one record per CDR3 protein and no DNA. The sample table sets out around 450,000 distinct CDR3 sequences. Material: blood. The genes are TRBV6-5 and TRBJ2-1; without DNA, the TCRdb call of TRBD1 cannot be checked. This clonotype originated in a human donor with ulcerative colitis or Crohn's disease, or a healthy co-twin of an affected twin (not recorded which). CDR3: CASSSLSGGGRNEQFF.